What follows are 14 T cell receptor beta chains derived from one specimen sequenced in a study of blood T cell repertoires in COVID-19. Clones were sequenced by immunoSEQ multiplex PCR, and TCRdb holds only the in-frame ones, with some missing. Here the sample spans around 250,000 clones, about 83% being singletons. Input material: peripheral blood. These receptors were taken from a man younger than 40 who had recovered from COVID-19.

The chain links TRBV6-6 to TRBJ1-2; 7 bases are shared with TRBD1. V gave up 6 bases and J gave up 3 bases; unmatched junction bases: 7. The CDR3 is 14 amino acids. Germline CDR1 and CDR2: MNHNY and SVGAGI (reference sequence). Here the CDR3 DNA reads TGTGCCAGCAGGGAACCCACAGGGGACTATGGCTACACCTTC. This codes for CASREPTGDYGYTF.

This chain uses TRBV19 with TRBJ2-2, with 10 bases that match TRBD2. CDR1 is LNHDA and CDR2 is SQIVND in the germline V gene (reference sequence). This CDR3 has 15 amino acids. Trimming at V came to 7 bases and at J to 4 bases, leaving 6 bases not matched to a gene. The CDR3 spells CASKRAGGTTGELFF. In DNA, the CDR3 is TGTGCCAGTAAGAGAGCGGGGGGGACCACCGGGGAGCTGTTTTTT.

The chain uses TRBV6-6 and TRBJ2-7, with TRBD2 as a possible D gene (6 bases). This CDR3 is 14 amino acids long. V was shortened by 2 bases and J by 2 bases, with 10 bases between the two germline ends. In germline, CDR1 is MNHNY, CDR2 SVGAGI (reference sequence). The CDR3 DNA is TGTGCCAGCAGTTACGCGGGGCTGACCTACGAGCAGTACTTC. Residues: CASSYAGLTYEQYF.

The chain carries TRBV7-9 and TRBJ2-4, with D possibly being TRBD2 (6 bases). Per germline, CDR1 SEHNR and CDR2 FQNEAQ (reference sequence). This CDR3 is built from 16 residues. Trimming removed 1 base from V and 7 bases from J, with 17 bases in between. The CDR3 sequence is CASSLVGTRRANIQYF. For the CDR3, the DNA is TGTGCCAGCAGCTTAGTCGGGACTCGCCGCGCGAACATTCAGTACTTC.

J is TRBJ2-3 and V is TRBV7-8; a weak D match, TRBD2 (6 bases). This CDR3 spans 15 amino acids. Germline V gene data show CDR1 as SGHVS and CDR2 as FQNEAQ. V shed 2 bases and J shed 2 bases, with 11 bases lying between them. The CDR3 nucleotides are TGTGCCAGCAGCTTACCGGGACTCCTCACAGATACGCAGTATTTT. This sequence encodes CASSLPGLLTDTQYF.

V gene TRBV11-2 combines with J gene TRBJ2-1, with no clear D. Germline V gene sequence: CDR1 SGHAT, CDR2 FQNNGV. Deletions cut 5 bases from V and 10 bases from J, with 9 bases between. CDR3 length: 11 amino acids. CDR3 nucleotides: TGTGCCAGCAGCCCAAGGAGAGAGCAGTTCTTC. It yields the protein CASSPRREQFF.

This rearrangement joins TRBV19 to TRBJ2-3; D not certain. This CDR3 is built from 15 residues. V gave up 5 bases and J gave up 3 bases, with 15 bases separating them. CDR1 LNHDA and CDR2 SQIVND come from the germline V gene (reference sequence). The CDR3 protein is CASSLFVGVTDTQYF. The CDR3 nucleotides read TGTGCCAGTAGTCTGTTCGTTGGAGTAACAGATACGCAGTATTTT.

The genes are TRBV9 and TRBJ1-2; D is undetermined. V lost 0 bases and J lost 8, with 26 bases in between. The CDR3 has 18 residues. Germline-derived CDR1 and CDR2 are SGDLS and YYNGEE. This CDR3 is CASSVDPSPGILLRGYTF. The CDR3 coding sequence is TGTGCCAGCAGCGTAGACCCGTCCCCGGGAATACTTCTCCGGGGCTACACCTTC.

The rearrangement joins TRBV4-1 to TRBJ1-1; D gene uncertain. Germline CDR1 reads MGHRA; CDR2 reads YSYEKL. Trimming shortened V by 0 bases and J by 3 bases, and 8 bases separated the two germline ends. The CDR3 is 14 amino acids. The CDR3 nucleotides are TGCGCCAGCAGCCAAGACGGGGATTACACTGAAGCTTTCTTT. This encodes CASSQDGDYTEAFF.

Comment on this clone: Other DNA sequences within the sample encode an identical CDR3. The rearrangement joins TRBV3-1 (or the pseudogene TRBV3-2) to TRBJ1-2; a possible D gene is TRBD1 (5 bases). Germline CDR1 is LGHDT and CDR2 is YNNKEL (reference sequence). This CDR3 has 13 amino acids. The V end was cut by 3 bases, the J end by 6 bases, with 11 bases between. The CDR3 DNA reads TGTGCCAGCAGCCAGGGGGAGGGGAATGGCTACACCTTC. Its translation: CASSQGEGNGYTF.

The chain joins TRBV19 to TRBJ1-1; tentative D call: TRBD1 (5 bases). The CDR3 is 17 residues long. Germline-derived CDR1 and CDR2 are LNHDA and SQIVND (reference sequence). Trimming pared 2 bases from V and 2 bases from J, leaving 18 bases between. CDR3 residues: CASSILGGASYNTEAFF. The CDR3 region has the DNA TGTGCCAGTAGTATATTGGGCGGGGCCTCGTATAACACTGAAGCTTTCTTT.

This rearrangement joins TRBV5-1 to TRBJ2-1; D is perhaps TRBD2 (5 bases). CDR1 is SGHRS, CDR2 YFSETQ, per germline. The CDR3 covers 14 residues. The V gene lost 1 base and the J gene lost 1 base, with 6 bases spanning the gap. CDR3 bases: TGCGCCAGCAGCTTGAGCGGTTCCTACAATGAGCAGTTCTTC. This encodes CASSLSGSYNEQFF.

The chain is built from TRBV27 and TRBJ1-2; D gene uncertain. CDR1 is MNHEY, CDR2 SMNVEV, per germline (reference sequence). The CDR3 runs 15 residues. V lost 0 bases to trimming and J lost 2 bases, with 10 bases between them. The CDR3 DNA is TGTGCCAGCAGTTTATCATATCCGGGGAACTATGGCTACACCTTC. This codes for CASSLSYPGNYGYTF.

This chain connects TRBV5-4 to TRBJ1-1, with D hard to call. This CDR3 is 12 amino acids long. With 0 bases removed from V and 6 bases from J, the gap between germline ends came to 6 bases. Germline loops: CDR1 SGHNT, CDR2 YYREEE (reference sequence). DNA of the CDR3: TGTGCCAGCAGCTTGGCCACAGCTGAAGCTTTCTTT. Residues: CASSLATAEAFF. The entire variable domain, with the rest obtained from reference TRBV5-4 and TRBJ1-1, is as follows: ETGVTQSPTHLIKTRGQQVTLRCSSQSGHNTVSWYQQALGQGPQFIFQYYREEENGRGNFPPRFSGLQFPNYSSELNVNALELDDSALYLCASSLATAEAFFGQGTRLTVV.